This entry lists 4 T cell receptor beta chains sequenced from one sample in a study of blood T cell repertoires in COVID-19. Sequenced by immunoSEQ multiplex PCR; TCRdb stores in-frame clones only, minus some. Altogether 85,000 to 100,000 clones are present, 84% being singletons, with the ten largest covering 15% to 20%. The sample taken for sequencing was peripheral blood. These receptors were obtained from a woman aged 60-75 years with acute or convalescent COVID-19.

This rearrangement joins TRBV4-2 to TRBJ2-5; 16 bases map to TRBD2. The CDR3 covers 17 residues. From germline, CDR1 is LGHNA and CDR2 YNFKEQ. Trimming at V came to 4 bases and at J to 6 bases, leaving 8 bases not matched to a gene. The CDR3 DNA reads TGTGCCAGCAGCCCGGGGACTAGCGGGGGGGCCGCAAAGACCCAGTACTTC. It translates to CASSPGTSGGAAKTQYF.

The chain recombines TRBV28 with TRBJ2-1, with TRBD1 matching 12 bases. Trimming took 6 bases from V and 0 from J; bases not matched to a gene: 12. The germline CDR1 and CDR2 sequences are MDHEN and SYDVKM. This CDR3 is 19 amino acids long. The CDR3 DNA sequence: TGTGCCAGCAGCGGCGGGGGACAGGGGGCCAGGAGCTCCTACAATGAGCAGTTCTTC. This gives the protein CASSGGGQGARSSYNEQFF. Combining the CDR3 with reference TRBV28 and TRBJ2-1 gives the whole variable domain DVKVTQSSRYLVKRTGEKVFLECVQDMDHENMFWYRQDPGLGLRLIYFSYDVKMKEKGDIPEGYSVSREKKERFSLILESASTNQTSMYLCASSGGGQGARSSYNEQFFGPGTRLTVL.

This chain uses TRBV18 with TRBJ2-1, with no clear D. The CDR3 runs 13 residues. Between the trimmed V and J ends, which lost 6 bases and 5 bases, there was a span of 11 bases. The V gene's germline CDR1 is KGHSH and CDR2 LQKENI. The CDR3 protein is CASSESLDNEQFF. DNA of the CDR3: TGTGCCAGCTCCGAGAGCCTCGACAATGAGCAGTTCTTC.

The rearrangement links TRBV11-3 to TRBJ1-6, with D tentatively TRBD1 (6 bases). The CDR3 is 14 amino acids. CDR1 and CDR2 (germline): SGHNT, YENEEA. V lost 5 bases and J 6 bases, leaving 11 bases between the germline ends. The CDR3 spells CASSRGQSNSPLHF. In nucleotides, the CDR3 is TGTGCCAGCAGCCGAGGACAGTCTAATTCACCCCTCCACTTT. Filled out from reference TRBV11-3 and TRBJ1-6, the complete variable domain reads EAGVVQSPRYKIIEKKQPVAFWCNPISGHNTLYWYLQNLGQGPELLIRYENEEAVDDSQLPKDRFSAERLKGVDSTLKIQPAELGDSAVYLCASSRGQSNSPLHFGNGTRLTVT.